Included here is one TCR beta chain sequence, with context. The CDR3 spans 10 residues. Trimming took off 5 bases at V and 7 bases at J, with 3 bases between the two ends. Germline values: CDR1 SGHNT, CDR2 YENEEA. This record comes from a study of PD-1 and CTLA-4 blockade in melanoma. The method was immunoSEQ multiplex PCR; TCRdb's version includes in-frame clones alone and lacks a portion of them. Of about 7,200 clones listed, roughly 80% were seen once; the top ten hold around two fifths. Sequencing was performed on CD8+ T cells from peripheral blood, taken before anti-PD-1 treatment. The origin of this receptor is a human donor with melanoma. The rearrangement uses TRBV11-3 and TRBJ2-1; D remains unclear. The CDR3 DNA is TGTGCCAGCAGCGGAAATGAGCAGTTCTTC. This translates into CASSGNEQFF.